The 13 T cell receptor beta chains in this list originate from one sample, sequenced in a study of OX40 agonist ivuxolimab in advanced cancers. Clones were sequenced by immunoSEQ multiplex PCR, and TCRdb holds only the in-frame ones, with some missing. There are under 60,000 clones in the sample; about 82% occur only once, and about 3.9% lies in the top ten. The input for sequencing was CD4+ or CD8+ T cells sorted from blood, taken in a trial of the OX40 agonist ivuxolimab. The receptors were gathered from an adult with an advanced solid tumor such as melanoma, head and neck, liver or kidney cancer.

The chain carries TRBV6-6 and TRBJ2-7; D may be TRBD1 (7 bases). V was pared by 7 bases and J by 5 bases, with 12 bases between. This CDR3 is built from 12 residues. The germline V gene encodes CDR1 MNHNY and CDR2 SVGAGI (reference sequence). The CDR3 DNA sequence: TGTGCCAGCAAAGGAGGGGGCAACGAGCAGTACTTC. This gives the protein CASKGGGNEQYF.

CDR3 amino acids: CASTQAGNTEAFF. The CDR3 DNA sequence: TGTGCCAGCACCCAAGCAGGGAACACTGAAGCTTTCTTT. The gene calls are TRBV7-3 and TRBJ1-1, with no clear D. The CDR3 is 13 residues long. Trimming took 7 bases from V and 1 from J, leaving 10 bases between them. Germline CDR1 and CDR2: SGHTA and FQGTGA.

The chain uses TRBV7-9 and TRBJ1-3, with 7 bases aligning to TRBD1. Germline loops: CDR1 SEHNR, CDR2 FQNEAQ (reference sequence). CDR3 size: 14 residues. V lost 1 base, J lost 8 bases, and 5 bases stayed unmatched. This chain's CDR3 is CASSLGTGVDTIYF. The DNA of the CDR3 is TGTGCCAGCAGCTTAGGAACAGGGGTAGACACCATATATTTT.

The chain is built from TRBV6-1 and TRBJ1-2; TRBD1 aligns across 11 bases. The CDR3 sequence is 16 residues long. Germline trimming cut 3 bases from V and 7 bases from J; bases unmatched to any gene: 10. Germline V lookup: CDR1 MNHNS, CDR2 SASEGT. The CDR3 nucleotides are TGTGCCAGCAGTGACCCCGGAGGACAGGGGGCGCCTGGCTACACCTTC. Protein sequence: CASSDPGGQGAPGYTF.

This chain connects TRBV6-4 to TRBJ1-4, with D hard to call. The ends were cut back, 4 bases at V and 5 bases at J, with 11 bases in the middle. Germline lookup yields CDR1 MRHNA and CDR2 SNTAGT. The CDR3 runs to 14 residues. CDR3 sequence reads: CASSVRGLNEKLFF. CDR3 nucleotides: TGTGCCAGCAGTGTTCGAGGTCTAAATGAAAAACTGTTTTTT.

The rearrangement uses TRBV6-5 and TRBJ2-7; the D is unclear. The V and J ends lost 5 bases and 3 bases respectively, with 11 bases between them. CDR3 length: 13 amino acids. Germline-derived CDR1 and CDR2 are MNHEY and SVGAGI. In DNA, the CDR3 is TGTGCCAGCAGTCCCGCCCAACTCTACGAGCAGTACTTC. Translated, it gives CASSPAQLYEQYF.

This rearrangement joins TRBV10-3 to TRBJ2-7; D may match TRBD1 or TRBD2 (5 bases each). Trimming left V 7 bases short and J 0 bases short, with 10 bases between. The germline V gene encodes CDR1 ENHRY and CDR2 SYGVKD. This CDR3 has 13 residues. The CDR3 DNA is TGTGCCATCAAGGGGACCTCCTCCTACGAGCAGTACTTC. Residues: CAIKGTSSYEQYF.

The count of this clone is one. The V call is TRBV6-5, the J call TRBJ1-2; D gene ambiguous. The CDR3 runs 15 residues. The germline gives CDR1 MNHEY, CDR2 SVGAGI. Trimming left V 0 bases short and J 6 bases short, with 14 bases between. CDR3 nucleotides: TGTGCCAGCAGTTACTCGAACAAGGCTGTCCATGGCTACACCTTC. Residues: CASSYSNKAVHGYTF.

The CDR3 protein is CASSEGISGNTIYF. The CDR3 coding sequence is TGTGCCAGCAGCGAAGGAATCTCTGGAAACACCATATATTTT. This chain connects TRBV9 to TRBJ1-3, with no clear D. The CDR3 is 14 residues long. CDR1 and CDR2 from the germline V gene are SGDLS and YYNGEE. V was trimmed by 3 bases and J by 0 bases, leaving 7 bases between them. Full variable domain (remainder filled in from reference TRBV9 and TRBJ1-3): DSGVTQTPKHLITATGQRVTLRCSPRSGDLSVYWYQQSLDQGLQFLIQYYNGEERAKGNILERFSAQQFPDLHSELNLSSLELGDSALYFCASSEGISGNTIYFGEGSWLTVV.

The CDR3 DNA is TGTGCCAGCAGCTTAGGGGCAGGGGGGACCTACGAGCAGTACTTC. Protein: CASSLGAGGTYEQYF. The chain is built from TRBV7-2 and TRBJ2-7; a weak D match, TRBD1 (7 bases). This CDR3 has 15 amino acids. Germline V gene sequence: CDR1 SGHTA, CDR2 FQGNSA. V was trimmed by 1 base and J by 2 bases, leaving 12 bases between them.

The gene calls are TRBV2 and TRBJ2-7; D is perhaps TRBD1 or TRBD2 (5 bases each). Trimming took 3 bases from V and 2 from J, leaving 11 bases between them. CDR1 and CDR2 from the germline V gene are SNHLY and FYNNEI. This CDR3 is built from 14 residues. The CDR3 sequence: CASSDPGATYEQYF. CDR3 coding DNA: TGTGCCAGCAGTGACCCCGGGGCGACCTACGAGCAGTACTTC.

This clone was seen only once. This chain uses TRBV7-2 with TRBJ1-2; TRBD1 might be the D (5 bases). V was clipped by 5 bases and J by 0 bases, with 13 bases between them. This CDR3 comprises 15 residues. Germline CDR1 is SGHTA and CDR2 is FQGNSA. The CDR3 reads CASSPWGGTNYGYTF. The CDR3 nucleotides are TGTGCCAGCAGCCCCTGGGGGGGGACTAACTATGGCTACACCTTC.

A few counts support this clone. The V and J genes are TRBV30 and TRBJ1-1, with TRBD1 matching 8 bases. The CDR3 covers 14 residues. Germline lookup yields CDR1 GTSNPN and CDR2 SVGIG (reference sequence). The trim removed 4 bases at V and 4 bases at J, leaving 8 bases unmatched. The CDR3: CAWNPRGRFTEAFF. The CDR3 coding sequence is TGTGCCTGGAACCCCAGGGGGCGGTTCACTGAAGCTTTCTTT.